The sequence of this T cell receptor beta chain was determined in a study of cytomegalovirus exposure and HLA in healthy donors. General observations from the study: CMV serostatus was the only recorded immune exposure for donors.

This clone occurred once. Its antigen is unknown. This CDR3 is built from 13 residues. Germline V gene sequence: CDR1 KGHSH, CDR2 LQKENI. The trim removed 3 bases at V and 2 bases at J, leaving 0 bases unmatched. The PCR had 60 Vbeta and 13 Jbeta primers. Profiling relied on immunoSEQ multiplex PCR, and the TCRdb table lists in-frame clones only, not all of them. The sample lists fewer than 110,000 clones, approximately 73% occurring once. Sequencing was performed on PBMCs. The chain has TRBV18 and TRBJ2-5; TRBD1 agrees at 7 bases. This receptor was identified in a man younger than 45 in good health and CMV-seronegative. The CDR3 DNA sequence: TGTGCCAGCTCACCGGGACAGCAAGAGACCCAGTACTTC. This translates into CASSPGQQETQYF.